These 32 T cell receptor beta chains were all obtained from the same sample, sequenced in a study of blood T cells in healthy people across ages (dated by TCRdb to 2013 to 2016). To prepare the library, 5' RACE was applied. Sequenced on an Illumina HiSeq 2500. A second PCR of about 6 to 11 cycles was performed with a sample-barcoded 5' primer and a J-beta primer mix. The public reads were reanalyzed by TCRdb: fastp trimming at Q25, MiXCR alignment, in-frame beta chains only. Records with the same CDR3 protein are collapsed into one entry carrying the most frequent genes and DNA. Within this sample are 550,000 to 650,000 distinct CDR3 sequences, with roughly 30% of them counted one time only. Jointly, the top ten make up about 15% of the sample. Input material: blood. All receptors come from an elderly woman in good health.

The sample holds many counts of this clonotype. The gene calls are TRBV20-1 and TRBJ2-7, with D unclear. V lost 1 base, J lost 5 bases, and 15 bases lay in between. The CDR3 sequence is 14 residues long. Germline V gives CDR1 DFQATT, CDR2 SNEGSKA (reference sequence). The CDR3 DNA is TGCAGTGCTAGAGTTGAAGGGTCGGTCCACGAGCAGTACTTC. This encodes CSARVEGSVHEQYF.

In its sample, this clonotype was seen many times. The gene calls are TRBV6-2 or TRBV6-3 and TRBJ1-2; D gene uncertain. Trimming pared 2 bases from V and 7 bases from J, leaving 8 bases between. Germline lookup yields CDR1 MNHEY and CDR2 SVGEGT. The CDR3 runs to 12 residues. The CDR3 loop reads CASSYGQIGYTF. In DNA, the CDR3 is TGTGCCAGCAGTTACGGCCAAATTGGCTACACCTTC.

This clonotype has a count of ten or more. The chain carries TRBV12-3 or TRBV12-4 and TRBJ2-7; weak D call: TRBD2 (5 bases). CDR3 length equals 18 residues. V gave up 5 bases and J gave up 0 bases, with 23 bases separating them. The CDR3 DNA is TGTGCCAGCAGTCCCTTGGGATTAGCGAGGTCCTCCTCCTACGAGCAGTACTTC. Its translation: CASSPLGLARSSSYEQYF.

This clonotype was picked up a small number of times. The rearrangement joins TRBV7-2 to TRBJ2-4; D ambiguous. The CDR3 runs to 12 residues. Trimming removed 2 bases from V and 13 bases from J, with 12 bases in between. Germline V gene sequence: CDR1 SGHTA, CDR2 FQGNSA. CDR3 sequence reads: CASSLFSSEQYF. In nucleotides, the CDR3 is TGTGCCAGCAGCTTATTTTCTAGTGAGCAGTACTTC.

This clonotype was observed a few times. The chain joins TRBV6-2 or TRBV6-3 to TRBJ2-2; 7 nucleotides align to TRBD1. V lost 8 bases to trimming and J lost 5 bases; unmatched junction nucleotides: 5. From germline, CDR1 is MNHEY and CDR2 SVGEGT. The CDR3 runs to 13 residues. Written as DNA, the CDR3 is TGTGCCAGCCTGACAGGGCGTACCGGGGAGCTGTTTTTT. Translation: CASLTGRTGELFF.

This clonotype was observed once. The rearrangement uses TRBV21-1 and TRBJ1-1; the table assigns TRBD1, which was not confirmed against the DNA. TRBV21-1 corresponds to a pseudogene. This CDR3 contains 15 residues. CDR3 bases: TGTGCCAGCAGCAATATTAGGTTGGACAGTCTGCTGGGGTTCTTT. It is translated as CASSNIRLDSLLGFF.

This clonotype was counted at least ten times. This chain's CDR3 is CSASRTDNEQFF. CDR3 bases: TGCAGTGCTAGTCGGACAGACAATGAGCAGTTCTTC. This rearrangement joins TRBV20-1 to TRBJ2-1; possibly TRBD1 for D (6 bases). The CDR3 extends over 12 amino acids. Germline lookup yields CDR1 DFQATT and CDR2 SNEGSKA (reference sequence). With 3 bases removed from V and 5 bases from J, the gap between germline ends came to 8 bases.

V usage is TRBV4-2 and J usage is TRBJ1-4; 8 bases match TRBD1. J was trimmed by 8 bases and V by 0 bases; bases with no gene match: 11. Germline V gives CDR1 LGHNA, CDR2 YNFKEQ. The CDR3 length is 17 residues. CDR3 in amino acids: CASSQEANRGEREKLFF. DNA for the CDR3: TGTGCCAGCAGCCAAGAGGCTAACAGGGGGGAAAGGGAAAAACTGTTTTTT.

The chain combines TRBV20-1 with TRBJ2-7, with a weak D call TRBD2 (5 bases). This CDR3 region has 12 residues. The germline V gene encodes CDR1 DFQATT and CDR2 SNEGSKA (reference sequence). V was shortened by 3 bases and J by 9 bases, with 15 bases between the two germline ends. The chain's CDR3 is CSARGRYRGQYF. In DNA form, the CDR3 reads TGCAGTGCTAGGGGCAGGTACCGGGGGCAGTACTTC.

The chain couples TRBV20-1 to TRBJ2-1; D tentatively reads TRBD1 or TRBD2 (5 bases each). This CDR3 region has 18 residues. Germline CDR1 DFQATT, CDR2 SNEGSKA (reference sequence). Deletions cut 6 bases from V and 0 bases from J, with 24 bases between. Here the CDR3 reads CSASITGAQRISYNEQFF. CDR3 DNA sequence: TGCAGTGCCTCGATAACCGGGGCACAGAGGATCTCCTACAATGAGCAGTTCTTC.

This clonotype was seen repeatedly, ten times or more. This chain links TRBV4-2 with TRBJ2-1, with 10 bases identical to TRBD2. The germline gives CDR1 LGHNA, CDR2 YNFKEQ. The CDR3 covers 16 residues. V trimming: 0 bases; J trimming: 7 bases; junction bases outside the gene matches: 6. The CDR3 DNA is TGTGCCAGCAGCCAAGATCCTCAACTAGCGGGGAATGAGCAGTTCTTC. Residues: CASSQDPQLAGNEQFF.

The chain uses TRBV6-1 and TRBJ1-1, with D unresolved. CDR1 and CDR2 from the germline V gene are MNHNS and SASEGT. The CDR3 spans 13 residues. Trimming removed 3 bases from V and 4 bases from J, with 9 bases in between. The CDR3 nucleotides read TGTGCCAGCAGTGATCCGGGTACCACTGAAGCTTTCTTT. Amino acids: CASSDPGTTEAFF.

This chain joins TRBV4-3 and TRBJ1-1, with D perhaps TRBD1 (5 bases). The CDR3 contains 16 residues. Trimming cost V 1 base and J 10 bases, with 22 bases left between them. The germline V gene has CDR1 LGHNA and CDR2 YSLEER. The CDR3 DNA reads TGCGCCAGCAGCCAAGGAGGCGGGATAGAGTCGGGACGAGCTTTCTTT. This encodes CASSQGGGIESGRAFF.

This clonotype was counted a few times. The chain couples TRBV19 to TRBJ1-5; D is perhaps TRBD1 (5 bases). V was shortened by 5 bases and J by 4 bases, with 12 bases between the two germline ends. This CDR3 has 14 amino acids. The germline CDR1 and CDR2 sequences are LNHDA and SQIVND (reference sequence). The CDR3 DNA reads TGTGCCAGTAGTTGGCAGGGAGGTAATCAGCCCCAGCATTTT. Its translation is CASSWQGGNQPQHF.

Notes on this clonotype: The junction differs from germline at one of its ends, possibly a read error. The chain has TRBV4-2 and TRBJ1-2; D gene unclear. The length of the CDR3 is 13 residues. Germline CDR1 reads LGHNA; CDR2 reads YNFKEQ. The CDR3 loop reads CVSSQCPQYGYTF. CDR3 DNA: TGTGTCAGCAGCCAATGCCCACAGTATGGCTACACCTTC.

The sample holds many counts of this clonotype. The chain uses TRBV28 and TRBJ2-7; 11 nucleotides align to TRBD1. The CDR3 length is 14 residues. Germline V gene lookup returns CDR1 MDHEN and CDR2 SYDVKM. The V gene end was trimmed by 7 bases and the J gene end by 2 bases; junction bases not matched to a gene: 4. Here the CDR3 DNA reads TGTGCCAGCAAGGGGACAGGGGGGACCTACGAGCAGTACTTC. It codes for CASKGTGGTYEQYF. The full variable domain, completed using reference TRBV28 and TRBJ2-7, is DVKVTQSSRYLVKRTGEKVFLECVQDMDHENMFWYRQDPGLGLRLIYFSYDVKMKEKGDIPEGYSVSREKKERFSLILESASTNQTSMYLCASKGTGGTYEQYFGPGTRLTVT.

The chain links TRBV2 to TRBJ2-1; 7 positions match TRBD2. V shed 4 bases, J shed 8 bases, and the junction held 8 bases outside the gene matches. The CDR3 runs 14 residues. Germline CDR1 and CDR2: SNHLY and FYNNEI. The CDR3 coding sequence is TGTGCCAGCAGTGGTGGGGGAGGGGTCGATGAGCAGTTCTTC. Its protein is CASSGGGGVDEQFF.

Remarks on this clonotype: A clone one base away is much larger, so this may be a read error. The chain has TRBV4-2 and TRBJ2-4; either TRBD1 or TRBD2 may fit D (6 bases each). The J call may be mistaken, given a closer DNA end match to TRBJ2-7. The germline V gene has CDR1 LGHNA and CDR2 YNFKEQ. This CDR3 has 16 residues. CDR3: CASSQVRGPAVCEQYF. The DNA of the CDR3 is TGTGCCAGCAGCCAAGTCCGGGGGCCTGCGGTTTGCGAGCAGTACTTC.

The J gene is TRBJ2-3, the V gene TRBV7-8, with TRBD2 matching 8 bases. The germline CDR1 and CDR2 sequences are SGHVS and FQNEAQ. There are 16 residues in the CDR3. Germline trimming cut 3 bases from V and 2 bases from J; bases unmatched to any gene: 7. The CDR3 reads CASSLDSGAFTDTQYF. DNA of the CDR3: TGTGCCAGCAGCTTGGATAGCGGGGCCTTCACAGATACGCAGTATTTT.

This clonotype came up a few times. This chain connects TRBV18 to TRBJ2-3; 8 nucleotides agree with TRBD2. Germline assignment: CDR1 KGHSH and CDR2 LQKENI. The CDR3 sequence is 17 residues long. V was pared by 0 bases and J by 6 bases, with 11 bases of the junction left unmatched. The CDR3 DNA sequence: TGTGCCAGCTCACCACCTAGCGGGGTAGGAGGAGGCGATACGCAGTATTTT. Its protein is CASSPPSGVGGGDTQYF.

This clonotype has only a few counts. This rearrangement joins TRBV4-1 to TRBJ1-1; unclear D gene. Germline CDR1 reads MGHRA; CDR2 reads YSYEKL. Trimming pared 2 bases from V and 5 bases from J, leaving 12 bases between. The CDR3 runs 14 residues. As DNA, the CDR3 is TGCGCCAGCAGCCAACCGTGGGCGGGAACTGAAGCTTTCTTT. Encoded protein: CASSQPWAGTEAFF.

This clonotype was counted a few times. The chain couples TRBV20-1 to TRBJ1-1, with a weak D call TRBD1 (6 bases). V gave up 3 bases and J gave up 1 base, with 15 bases separating them. Germline lookup yields CDR1 DFQATT and CDR2 SNEGSKA (reference sequence). This CDR3 contains 15 residues. Here the CDR3 reads CSASKTRGTNTEAFF. The CDR3 region has the DNA TGCAGTGCTAGTAAAACCAGGGGTACGAACACTGAAGCTTTCTTT.

This clonotype was detected ten times or more. V is TRBV7-2 and J is TRBJ2-5, with D possibly matching TRBD2 (5 bases). The length of the CDR3 is 12 residues. CDR1 and CDR2 from the germline V gene are SGHTA and FQGNSA. Between the trimmed V and J ends, which lost 9 bases and 5 bases, there was a span of 13 bases. The CDR3 DNA follows: TGTGCCAGTTCCTGGAGGCGGGAGACCCAGTACTTC. Its protein is CASSWRRETQYF.

This clonotype has a handful of counts. V usage is TRBV27 and J usage is TRBJ2-3; no definite D call. The CDR3 spans 16 residues. Looked up from germline, CDR1 is MNHEY and CDR2 is SMNVEV (reference sequence). The V gene lost 3 bases and the J gene lost 2 bases, with 15 bases spanning the gap. The CDR3 reads CASSLSALRVTDTQYF. DNA of the CDR3: TGTGCCAGCAGTTTGTCCGCCCTTAGAGTCACAGATACGCAGTATTTT.

The V and J genes are TRBV12-3 or TRBV12-4 and TRBJ2-7; D is possibly TRBD2 (5 bases). This CDR3 has 14 residues. Trimming removed 5 bases at V and 6 bases at J, with 17 bases between. The CDR3 DNA follows: TGTGCCAGCAGTCAGACGGGCGGGTCTGGCGAGCAGTACTTC. It is translated as CASSQTGGSGEQYF.

At least ten counts were recorded for this clonotype. The gene calls are TRBV7-2 and TRBJ2-5; TRBD1 might be the D (6 bases). The CDR3 spans 15 residues. The V end lost 5 bases, the J end lost 0 bases, and 13 bases lay between the germline ends. The germline CDR1 and CDR2 sequences are SGHTA and FQGNSA. Written as DNA, the CDR3 is TGTGCCAGCAGCCAGGACAGAGGTTACCAAGAGACCCAGTACTTC. Protein product: CASSQDRGYQETQYF.

This clonotype was seen ten or more times. The chain carries TRBV9 and TRBJ1-2; D is unclear. CDR1 is SGDLS and CDR2 is YYNGEE in the germline V gene. V gave up 0 bases and J gave up 4 bases, with 10 bases separating them. The CDR3 consists of 14 residues. In nucleotides, the CDR3 is TGTGCCAGCAGCGTAGGAGACACCCTCTATGGCTACACCTTC. Translation gives CASSVGDTLYGYTF.

The genes are TRBV12-5 and TRBJ1-3, with D unresolved. V was shortened by 6 bases and J by 2 bases, with 11 bases between the two germline ends. The CDR3 loop spans 14 amino acids. Germline CDR1 LGHNT, CDR2 FRNRAP. Here the CDR3 DNA reads TGTGCTAGTGGCCGAGCCGACGCTGGAAACACCATATATTTT. This gives the protein CASGRADAGNTIYF.

As concerns this clonotype: This clone may be a read error of a much larger clone one base away. This sequence joins TRBV7-2 and TRBJ2-1; TRBD2 might be the D (6 bases). The DNA end favors TRBJ2-7, so the J call may be wrong. Germline values: CDR1 SGHTA, CDR2 FQGNSA. The CDR3 consists of 15 residues. This chain's CDR3 is CASTLGGDSYNEQYF. CDR3 bases: TGTGCCAGCACCCTTGGCGGGGACTCCTACAATGAGCAGTACTTC.

This clonotype was detected ten times or more. The J gene is TRBJ2-7, the V gene TRBV6-2 or TRBV6-3; tentatively, D is TRBD2 (6 bases). Germline values: CDR1 MNHEY, CDR2 SVGEGT. Trimming stripped 2 bases from V and 7 bases from J, with 15 bases between. This CDR3 contains 14 residues. CDR3 nucleotide sequence: TGTGCCAGCAGTTACCCCTCTCGGGGAGGAGAGCAGTACTTC. It encodes CASSYPSRGGEQYF.

This clonotype was recorded at least ten times. Just one base apart from a much larger clone, this may be a read error. This chain connects TRBV7-2 to TRBJ2-5, with TRBD2 matching over 7 bases. The CDR3 length is 15 residues. In germline, CDR1 is SGHTA, CDR2 FQGNSA. Losses at the gene ends were 1 base for V and 10 bases for J; bases not matched to a gene: 12. The CDR3 protein is CASSLVPASGGFQYF. DNA for the CDR3: TGTGCCAGCAGCTTAGTCCCGGCTAGCGGTGGGTTCCAGTACTTC.

This clonotype appeared a single time. The rearrangement joins TRBV4-1 to TRBJ2-3; maybe TRBD2 (5 bases). CDR1 MGHRA and CDR2 YSYEKL come from the germline V gene. The V end lost 5 bases, the J end lost 0 bases, and 12 bases lay between the germline ends. The CDR3 runs 15 residues. CDR3 protein: CASSVRVSSTDTQYF. DNA of the CDR3: TGCGCCAGCAGCGTGCGGGTCTCTAGCACAGATACGCAGTATTTT.